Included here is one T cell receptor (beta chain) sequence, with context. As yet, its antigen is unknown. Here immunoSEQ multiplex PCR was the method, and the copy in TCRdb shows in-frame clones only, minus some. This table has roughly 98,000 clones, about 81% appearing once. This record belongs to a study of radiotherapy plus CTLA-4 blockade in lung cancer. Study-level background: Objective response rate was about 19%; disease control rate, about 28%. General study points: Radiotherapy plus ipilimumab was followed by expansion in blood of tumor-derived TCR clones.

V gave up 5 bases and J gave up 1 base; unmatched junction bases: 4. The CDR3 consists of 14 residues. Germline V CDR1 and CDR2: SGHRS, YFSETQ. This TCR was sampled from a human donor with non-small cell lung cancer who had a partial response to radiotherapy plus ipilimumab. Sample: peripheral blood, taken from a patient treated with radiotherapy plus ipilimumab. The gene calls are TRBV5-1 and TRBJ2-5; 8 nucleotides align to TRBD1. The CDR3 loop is CASRPQGAQETQYF. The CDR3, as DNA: TGCGCCAGCAGGCCTCAGGGGGCCCAAGAGACCCAGTACTTC.